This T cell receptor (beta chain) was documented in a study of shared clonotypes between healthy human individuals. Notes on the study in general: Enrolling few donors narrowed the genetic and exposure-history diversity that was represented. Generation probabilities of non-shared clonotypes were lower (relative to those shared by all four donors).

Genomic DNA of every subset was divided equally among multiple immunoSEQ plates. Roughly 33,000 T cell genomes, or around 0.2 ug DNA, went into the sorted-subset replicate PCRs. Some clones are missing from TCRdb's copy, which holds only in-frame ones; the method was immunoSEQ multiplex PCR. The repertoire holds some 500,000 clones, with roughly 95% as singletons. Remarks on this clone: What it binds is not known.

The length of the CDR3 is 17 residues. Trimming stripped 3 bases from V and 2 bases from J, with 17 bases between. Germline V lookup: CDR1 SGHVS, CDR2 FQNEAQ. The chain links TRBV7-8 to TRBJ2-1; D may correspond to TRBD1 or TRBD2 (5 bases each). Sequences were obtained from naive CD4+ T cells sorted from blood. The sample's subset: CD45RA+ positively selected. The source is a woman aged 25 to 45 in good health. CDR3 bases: TGTGCCAGCAGCTTGAGGTGGACCGGGACGACCTACAATGAGCAGTTCTTC. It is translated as CASSLRWTGTTYNEQFF.